A selection of T cell receptor beta chains follows, all from one sample in a study of Graves' ophthalmopathy and Graves' hyperthyroidism. Each CDR3 protein is one row after TCRdb ran MiXCR on the multiplex PCR reads. The sample records some 250,000 distinct CDR3 sequences, 45% being singletons. Sequencing input: peripheral blood. Receptors originate from an adult man with Graves' ophthalmopathy. Both conserved end residues are part of each CDR3. The D gene is left open where the match is weak. Clone size is given for some rows only: seen once, a few or many times, or a class if the clone is expanded.

>-|TRBV5-1|TRBJ2-2|16|few
TGCGCCAGCAGCTCCCGGGGCATTACGAACACCGGGGAGCTGTTTTTT
CASSSRGITNTGELFF
>-|TRBV29-1|TRBJ1-1|13|few
TGCAGCGTTGATGGGGGCGCGGGCACTGAAGCTTTCTTT
CSVDGGAGTEAFF
>TRBD1|TRBV10-1|TRBJ1-3|15|-
TGCGCCAGCTATAGAACAGGGGCCTCTGGAAACACCATATATTTT
CASYRTGASGNTIYF
>-|TRBV5-1|TRBJ2-2|13|-
TGCGCCAGCAGCCGCGCCTACACCGGGGAGCTGTTTTTT
CASSRAYTGELFF
>-|TRBV11-3|TRBJ2-7|17|-
TGTGCCAGCAGCTTAGGGCGCTTCAGCAGCAGTCCCTACGAGCAGTACTTC
CASSLGRFSSSPYEQYF
>-|TRBV19|TRBJ1-6|13|few
TGTGCCAGTAGTAAACAGGGAGACTCACCCCTCCACTTT
CASSKQGDSPLHF
>-|TRBV20-1|TRBJ1-1|13|-
TGCAGTGCTAGAGCACAGGGGAACACTGAAGCTTTCTTT
CSARAQGNTEAFF
>-|TRBV30|TRBJ1-1|11|-
TGTGCCTGGAGGAGGAACACTGAAGCTTTCTTT
CAWRRNTEAFF
>TRBD1|TRBV24-1|TRBJ2-5|15|-
TGTGCCACCAGTGGTGGACAGGGCCTCCAAGAGACCCAGTACTTC
CATSGGQGLQETQYF
>-|TRBV3-1|TRBJ1-2|15|many
TGTGCCAGCAGCCAAGTCGGTGCCAGGGACTATGGCTACACCTTC
CASSQVGARDYGYTF
>-|TRBV10-2|TRBJ1-2|15|many
TGCGCCAGCAGTGGGGGCGCGGTGGAATGGTATGGCTACACCTTC
CASSGGAVEWYGYTF
>TRBD2|TRBV20-1|TRBJ2-7|12|-
TGCAGTGCAGCGGGGGGGGGATACGAGCAGTACTTC
CSAAGGGYEQYF
>-|TRBV6-5|TRBJ1-2|14|-
TGTGCCAGCAGTCCGACGGGGACAACCTATGGCTACACCTTC
CASSPTGTTYGYTF
>-|TRBV28|TRBJ1-5|12|-
TGTGCCAGCAGGGCCGCCTTCTTGCCCCAGCATTTT
CASRAAFLPQHF
>TRBD1|TRBV7-9|TRBJ1-1|15|many
TGTGCCAGCAGCTACTGGACAGGGAGCAACACTGAAGCTTTCTTT
CASSYWTGSNTEAFF
>-|TRBV11-2|TRBJ1-2|16|-
TGTGCCAGCAGCTTGATGGGCGGGACGTCCGGCAATGGCTACACCTTC
CASSLMGGTSGNGYTF
>TRBD1|TRBV5-4|TRBJ2-7|14|-
TGTGCCAGCAGCGATCGACAGGGTTCCTACGAGCAGTACTTC
CASSDRQGSYEQYF
>TRBD1|TRBV11-2|TRBJ1-2|14|few
TGTGCCAGCAGCCGACAGGGAGCTTGGGATGGCTACACCTTC
CASSRQGAWDGYTF
>TRBD1|TRBV5-1|TRBJ2-5|17|-
TGCGCCAGCAGCCAGCAGGGGGCGAGGCGTTGCCAAGAGACCCAGTACTTC
CASSQQGARRCQETQYF
>-|TRBV20-1|TRBJ1-2|12|few
TGCAGCCCCCGGGCAGGAGTTTATGGCTACACCTTC
CSPRAGVYGYTF
>-|TRBV7-9|TRBJ1-4|13|-
TGTGCCAGCAGCCGCGTTCAGGGGGAAAAACTGTTTTTT
CASSRVQGEKLFF
>TRBD1|TRBV7-8|TRBJ2-7|14|many
TGTGCCAGCAGCATGGACAGGGTGGAAGACGAGCAGTACTTC
CASSMDRVEDEQYF
>-|TRBV6-5|TRBJ1-5|16|-
TGTGCCAGCACCTCAAGGGGTGGTTGGGGCAATCAGCCCCAGCATTTT
CASTSRGGWGNQPQHF
>-|TRBV20-1|TRBJ1-1|16|few
TGCAGTGCTAGAGATGGAACGGGTAGGGAAGGGACTGAAGCTTTCTTT
CSARDGTGREGTEAFF
>-|TRBV5-1|TRBJ2-7|15|-
TGCGCCAGCAGCTTGTGGGGTCAGGGGAAAGAGGAGCAGTACTTC
CASSLWGQGKEEQYF